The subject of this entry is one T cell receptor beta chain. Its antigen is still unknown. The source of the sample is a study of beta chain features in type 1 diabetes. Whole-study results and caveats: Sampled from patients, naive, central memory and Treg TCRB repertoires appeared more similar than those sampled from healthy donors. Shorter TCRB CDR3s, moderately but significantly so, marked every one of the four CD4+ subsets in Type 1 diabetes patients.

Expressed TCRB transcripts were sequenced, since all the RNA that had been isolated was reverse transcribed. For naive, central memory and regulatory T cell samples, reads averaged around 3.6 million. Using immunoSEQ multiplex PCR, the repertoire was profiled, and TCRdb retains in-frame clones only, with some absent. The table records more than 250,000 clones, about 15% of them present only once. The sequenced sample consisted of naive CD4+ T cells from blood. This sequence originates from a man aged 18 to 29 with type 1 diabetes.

Here the CDR3 reads CASKQAYNQPQHF. In DNA, the CDR3 is TGTGCCAGCAAACAGGCGTACAATCAGCCCCAGCATTTT. V usage is TRBV6-6 and J usage is TRBJ1-5; D might be TRBD1 (5 bases). CDR3 size: 13 residues. CDR1 and CDR2 from the germline V gene are MNHNY and SVGAGI (reference sequence). V dropped 7 bases and J dropped 3 bases, with 10 bases sitting between them.